These 30 T cell receptor beta chains were all obtained from the same sample, sequenced in a study of control samples from healthy donors and cancer patients. Assay: immunoSEQ multiplex PCR; the TCRdb copy retains only in-frame clones and omits some. Of approximately 120,000 clones detected, 85% to 90% appear once; the ten largest clones hold 17%. The sample was blood. Receptor source: a woman between 50 and 59 years old in good health.

J is TRBJ1-1 and V is TRBV12-3 or TRBV12-4; D remains unclear. Deletions cut 3 bases from V and 4 bases from J, with 9 bases between. The CDR3 is 13 residues long. DNA for the CDR3: TGTGCCAGCAGTTTCGGGGTGGCCACTGAAGCTTTCTTT. This encodes CASSFGVATEAFF.

The rearrangement uses TRBV5-6 and TRBJ1-5; D possibly corresponds to TRBD1 (5 bases). Looked up from germline, CDR1 is SGHDT and CDR2 is YYEEEE. Trimming took 4 bases from V and 6 from J, leaving 14 bases between them. This CDR3 is 14 amino acids long. CDR3 in amino acids: CASSPQGEGQPQHF. The CDR3 nucleotides read TGTGCCAGCAGCCCGCAGGGCGAGGGTCAGCCCCAGCATTTT.

The chain couples TRBV6-2 or TRBV6-3 to TRBJ2-2; 7 bases are shared with TRBD2. Germline CDR1 is MNHEY and CDR2 is SVGEGT. V lost 6 bases to trimming and J lost 5 bases; unmatched junction nucleotides: 12. This CDR3 has 16 amino acids. CDR3 loop: CASSNGAGVSTGELFF. The CDR3 nucleotides read TGTGCCAGCAGCAACGGGGCGGGAGTGAGTACCGGGGAGCTGTTTTTT.

The V and J genes are TRBV14 and TRBJ2-1, with D unresolved. Germline CDR1 reads SGHDN; CDR2 reads FVKESK. Trimming left V 4 bases short and J 7 bases short, with 8 bases between. The CDR3 covers 12 residues. Here the CDR3 reads CASSPYTNEQFF. In nucleotides, the CDR3 is TGTGCCAGCAGCCCTTACACGAATGAGCAGTTCTTC.

The chain carries TRBV5-5 and TRBJ1-1; a possible D gene is TRBD1 (6 bases). The germline V gene has CDR1 SGHKS and CDR2 YYEKEE (reference sequence). V was shortened by 0 bases and J by 0 bases, with 9 bases between the two germline ends. The CDR3 runs to 15 residues. CDR3 residues: CASSLGQVLNTEAFF. As DNA, the CDR3 is TGTGCCAGCAGCTTGGGACAGGTTTTGAACACTGAAGCTTTCTTT.

The genes are TRBV6-2 or TRBV6-3 and TRBJ1-4, with 7 bases matching TRBD1. Germline values: CDR1 MNHEY, CDR2 SVGEGT. Germline trimming cut 5 bases from V and 7 bases from J; bases unmatched to any gene: 10. CDR3 length: 15 residues. In DNA form, the CDR3 reads TGTGCCAGCAGTCTCTTACAGGGGATTCCTGAAAAACTGTTTTTT. Translating gives CASSLLQGIPEKLFF.

The rearrangement joins TRBV10-3 to TRBJ2-3, with 9 positions matching TRBD1. The length of the CDR3 is 16 residues. Germline CDR1 ENHRY, CDR2 SYGVKD. Trimming cost V 8 bases and J 3 bases; bases outside gene matches: 12. This CDR3 reads CAIGRPGQGRTDTQYF. The CDR3 DNA reads TGTGCCATCGGGAGACCGGGACAGGGTAGGACAGATACGCAGTATTTT.

The chain uses TRBV5-6 and TRBJ1-2; no clear D. Germline V gene lookup returns CDR1 SGHDT and CDR2 YYEEEE. The CDR3 runs 12 residues. Between the trimmed V and J ends, which lost 0 bases and 8 bases, there was a span of 8 bases. CDR3: CASSLEVGGYTF. As DNA, the CDR3 is TGTGCCAGCAGCTTGGAGGTGGGCGGCTACACCTTC.

The chain uses TRBV19 and TRBJ2-3; D remains unclear. CDR3 length: 14 amino acids. The V gene lost 8 bases and the J gene lost 1 base, with 13 bases spanning the gap. Germline lookup yields CDR1 LNHDA and CDR2 SQIVND (reference sequence). The CDR3 DNA follows: TGTGCCAGTTGCCTGGAGCTTGGCACAGATACGCAGTATTTT. Translated, it gives CASCLELGTDTQYF.

The J gene is TRBJ1-2, the V gene TRBV28; D is undetermined. Germline-derived CDR1 and CDR2 are MDHEN and SYDVKM. The CDR3 covers 13 residues. Trimming cost V 6 bases and J 4 bases, with 12 bases left between them. The CDR3 DNA follows: TGTGCCAGCAGCCTTGTGGACTCCTATGGCTACACCTTC. It codes for CASSLVDSYGYTF.

The V and J genes are TRBV12-5 and TRBJ2-6, with 9 bases lining up with TRBD1. CDR3 length: 19 amino acids. V lost 3 bases to trimming and J lost 0 bases; unmatched junction nucleotides: 9. CDR1 is LGHNT, CDR2 FRNRAP, per germline. Here the CDR3 DNA reads TGTGCTAGTGGTTTTTTCGGGGACAGGGCAGTCTCTGGGGCCAACGTCCTGACTTTC. Translating it yields CASGFFGDRAVSGANVLTF.

The rearrangement joins TRBV4-3 to TRBJ1-1; D might be TRBD1 (5 bases). Per germline, CDR1 LGHNA and CDR2 YSLEER. V was shortened by 1 base and J by 7 bases, with 10 bases between the two germline ends. The CDR3 is 13 amino acids. The CDR3 region has the DNA TGCGCCAGCAGCCAAGTGGGGACCAATGAAGCTTTCTTT. This codes for CASSQVGTNEAFF.

The chain carries TRBV7-6 and TRBJ1-1, with D unclear. This CDR3 is built from 17 residues. The V gene's germline CDR1 is SGHVS and CDR2 FNYEAQ. Between the trimmed V and J ends, which lost 5 bases and 1 base, there was a span of 20 bases. The CDR3 DNA reads as TGTGCCAGCAGCCCCTCCATCCCAGTGACACAGAACACTGAAGCTTTCTTT. This encodes CASSPSIPVTQNTEAFF.

The chain joins TRBV11-2 to TRBJ1-2, with 11 bases fitting TRBD1. This CDR3 has 17 amino acids. With V trimmed by 6 bases and J by 8 bases, 17 bases remained unmatched. The germline V gene encodes CDR1 SGHAT and CDR2 FQNNGV. The CDR3 is CASSFSTAGQGAGGYTF. The DNA of the CDR3 is TGTGCCAGCAGTTTTTCCACCGCAGGACAGGGGGCCGGGGGCTACACCTTC.

The chain combines TRBV7-9 with TRBJ2-5; D gene uncertain. This CDR3 is 12 amino acids long. V was trimmed by 1 base and J by 4 bases, leaving 4 bases between them. Germline-derived CDR1 and CDR2 are SEHNR and FQNEAQ (reference sequence). This chain's CDR3 is CASSLGVETQYF. CDR3 coding DNA: TGTGCCAGCAGCTTAGGGGTAGAGACCCAGTACTTC.

This clone has more than one count but fewer than ten. The chain employs TRBV5-6 and TRBJ2-7; D might be TRBD1 (9 bases). V was pared by 9 bases and J by 9 bases, with 28 bases between. Germline V gene sequence: CDR1 SGHDT, CDR2 YYEEEE. The CDR3 is made up of 15 amino acids. The CDR3 sequence is CATGTRRTGDVGQYF. The CDR3, as DNA: TGTGCCACCGGGACTAGGAGGACAGGGGATGTCGGGCAGTACTTC.

This chain joins TRBV5-1 and TRBJ2-2; no clear D gene. The ends were cut back, 0 bases at V and 4 bases at J, with 10 bases in the middle. The CDR3 length is 15 residues. In germline, CDR1 is SGHRS, CDR2 YFSETQ. Here the CDR3 reads CASSLAGHSTGELFF. The CDR3 DNA is TGCGCCAGCAGCTTGGCCGGGCATAGCACCGGGGAGCTGTTTTTT.

J is TRBJ2-2 and V is TRBV29-1; the D gene is possibly TRBD1 (6 bases). This CDR3 is built from 13 residues. Germline CDR1 is SQVTM and CDR2 is ANQGSEA. V lost 3 bases to trimming and J lost 2 bases, with 7 bases between them. CDR3 in DNA: TGCAGCGTTGAGGGACAAAACACCGGGGAGCTGTTTTTT. Translated: CSVEGQNTGELFF.

J is TRBJ1-4 and V is TRBV12-3 or TRBV12-4; tentatively, D is TRBD1 (5 bases). The CDR3 runs 12 residues. The V gene lost 6 bases and the J gene lost 6 bases, with 8 bases spanning the gap. CDR3 residues: CASSPGYEKLFF. The CDR3 bases are TGTGCCAGCAGCCCAGGGTATGAAAAACTGTTTTTT.

This sequence joins TRBV7-2 and TRBJ1-2; 7 nucleotides agree with TRBD1. CDR1 is SGHTA, CDR2 FQGNSA, per germline. V gave up 1 base and J gave up 8 bases; unmatched junction bases: 7. CDR3 length: 14 residues. The CDR3 sequence is CASSLVTGLQGYTF. CDR3 coding DNA: TGTGCCAGCAGCTTAGTGACAGGGCTACAGGGCTACACCTTC.

This chain connects TRBV4-1 to TRBJ2-7; D is undetermined. Germline-derived CDR1 and CDR2 are MGHRA and YSYEKL. This CDR3 has 13 residues. V was shortened by 3 bases and J by 6 bases, with 12 bases between the two germline ends. The CDR3 here is CASSQSYGFEQYV. The CDR3, as DNA: TGCGCCAGCAGCCAGTCTTACGGCTTCGAGCAGTACGTC.

The rearrangement joins TRBV21-1 to TRBJ2-7. TRBV21-1 is a recognized pseudogene. This CDR3 is built from 15 residues. The CDR3 sequence is CASSKYNGDHYEQYV. The CDR3 DNA is TGTGCCAGCAGCAAATATAATGGCGATCACTACGAGCAGTACGTC.

V usage is TRBV5-1 and J usage is TRBJ2-1, with 8 bases identical to TRBD2. CDR3 size: 16 residues. Looked up from germline, CDR1 is SGHRS and CDR2 is YFSETQ. The V and J ends lost 1 base and 10 bases, in that order; junction bases with no gene match: 13. CDR3 region: CASSLLEGLGVDEQFF. CDR3 in DNA: TGCGCCAGCAGCTTGTTAGAGGGACTAGGGGTCGACGAGCAGTTCTTC. Full variable domain (outside the CDR3, taken from reference TRBV5-1 and TRBJ2-1): KAGVTQTPRYLIKTRGQQVTLSCSPISGHRSVSWYQQTPGQGLQFLFEYFSETQRNKGNFPGRFSGRQFSNSRSEMNVSTLELGDSALYLCASSLLEGLGVDEQFFGPGTRLTVL.

This chain joins TRBV27 and TRBJ1-2; D perhaps matches TRBD1 (6 bases). The CDR3 length is 15 residues. V was cut by 6 bases and J by 4 bases, with 18 bases left in between. Germline V lookup: CDR1 MNHEY, CDR2 SMNVEV (reference sequence). CDR3 residues: CASSYRLGGAYGYTF. CDR3 DNA sequence: TGTGCCAGCAGCTACCGGCTAGGGGGGGCCTATGGCTACACCTTC.

This sequence joins TRBV19 and TRBJ2-2; the D is unclear. Germline lookup yields CDR1 LNHDA and CDR2 SQIVND (reference sequence). V was trimmed by 5 bases and J by 6 bases, leaving 10 bases between them. The CDR3 has 13 amino acids. The DNA for the CDR3 is TGTGCCAGTAGTCCTCACACTGCCGGGGAGCTGTTTTTT. Translated, it gives CASSPHTAGELFF.

The chain carries TRBV6-5 and TRBJ2-5; 10 nucleotides agree with TRBD1. V lost 6 bases to trimming and J lost 4 bases; unmatched junction nucleotides: 8. Germline CDR1 reads MNHEY; CDR2 reads SVGAGI. This CDR3 contains 15 residues. In nucleotides, the CDR3 is TGTGCCAGCAGGAGGGGACAGGGGAATTCAGAGACCCAGTACTTC. It yields the protein CASRRGQGNSETQYF.

The chain carries TRBV6-5 and TRBJ2-7; D is unresolved. The CDR3 extends over 14 amino acids. The V gene's germline CDR1 is MNHEY and CDR2 SVGAGI. The V and J ends lost 4 bases and 3 bases respectively, with 13 bases between them. For the CDR3, the DNA is TGTGCCAGCAGTTCCGATAAATTGGGCTACGAGCAGTACTTC. Amino acid sequence: CASSSDKLGYEQYF.

The chain couples TRBV6-4 to TRBJ2-1; D remains ambiguous. V was clipped by 6 bases and J by 8 bases, with 29 bases between them. Looked up from germline, CDR1 is MRHNA and CDR2 is SNTAGT. The CDR3 consists of 18 residues. The CDR3 DNA reads as TGTGCCAGCAGCCCACTGGGTCTTGGGTTCAACAATAAGGATGAGCAGTTCTTC. It specifies CASSPLGLGFNNKDEQFF.

The genes are TRBV19 and TRBJ1-5; 7 bases agree with TRBD1. CDR1 is LNHDA, CDR2 SQIVND, per germline (reference sequence). CDR3 length: 13 residues. The V gene end was trimmed by 10 bases and the J gene end by 3 bases; junction bases not matched to a gene: 6. The DNA of the CDR3 is TGTGCCACCTCGGGACAGCTCAATCAGCCCCAGCATTTT. This encodes CATSGQLNQPQHF.

This chain joins TRBV2 and TRBJ2-2; 10 nucleotides match TRBD2. This CDR3 comprises 15 residues. Germline CDR1 and CDR2: SNHLY and FYNNEI. With 5 bases clipped from V and 6 bases from J, the junction kept 6 bases outside the gene matches. CDR3 sequence reads: CASSPSGSGAGELFF. In DNA, the CDR3 is TGTGCCAGCAGTCCTAGCGGGAGCGGGGCCGGGGAGCTGTTTTTT.